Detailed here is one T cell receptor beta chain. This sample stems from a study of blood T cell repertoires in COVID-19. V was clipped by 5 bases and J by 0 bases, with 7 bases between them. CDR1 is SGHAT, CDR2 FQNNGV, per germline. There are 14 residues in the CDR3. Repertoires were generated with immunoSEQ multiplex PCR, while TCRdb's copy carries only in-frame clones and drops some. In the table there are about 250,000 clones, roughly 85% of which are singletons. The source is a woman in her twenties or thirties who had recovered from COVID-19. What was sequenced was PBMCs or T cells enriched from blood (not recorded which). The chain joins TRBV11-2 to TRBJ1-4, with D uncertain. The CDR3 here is CASSELATNEKLFF. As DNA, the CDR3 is TGTGCCAGCAGCGAGCTCGCAACTAATGAAAAACTGTTTTTT.